These 25 T cell receptor beta chains came from one sample sequenced in a study of blood T cell repertoires in COVID-19. Measured with immunoSEQ multiplex PCR; TCRdb has only the in-frame clones, and not every one. The sample has 300,000 or so clones; roughly 88% are singletons. The sequencing sample was made of peripheral blood. Receptor source: a woman between 45 and 65 years old with acute or convalescent COVID-19.

This rearrangement joins TRBV4-2 to TRBJ2-1; 8 nucleotides line up with TRBD2. Germline V lookup: CDR1 LGHNA, CDR2 YNFKEQ. Trimming took 0 bases from V and 4 from J; bases not matched to a gene: 2. The CDR3 covers 15 residues. The DNA for the CDR3 is TGTGCCAGCAGCCAAGAACTAGCGGAGTACAATGAGCAGTTCTTC. This gives the protein CASSQELAEYNEQFF.

The chain carries TRBV28 and TRBJ2-7; TRBD2 aligns across 7 bases. Germline CDR1 and CDR2: MDHEN and SYDVKM. The CDR3 loop spans 15 amino acids. V was pared by 4 bases and J by 4 bases, with 10 bases of the junction left unmatched. The DNA of the CDR3 is TGTGCCAGCAGTTCTATCGGACTAGTTCCTTACGAGCAGTACTTC. It is translated as CASSSIGLVPYEQYF.

The chain employs TRBV5-1 and TRBJ1-1; 10 nucleotides line up with TRBD1. CDR1 SGHRS and CDR2 YFSETQ come from the germline V gene. With V trimmed by 4 bases and J by 4 bases, 4 bases remained unmatched. The CDR3 runs to 14 residues. The CDR3 DNA is TGCGCCAGCAGCGTGGACAGGGGGGGCACTGAAGCTTTCTTT. It translates to CASSVDRGGTEAFF.

The V call is TRBV27, the J call TRBJ2-7, with D uncertain. There are 13 residues in the CDR3. Trimming left V 5 bases short and J 3 bases short, with 11 bases between. The germline gives CDR1 MNHEY, CDR2 SMNVEV (reference sequence). Here the CDR3 DNA reads TGTGCCAGCAGTAGCGTGGTGAGCTACGAGCAGTACTTC. It codes for CASSSVVSYEQYF.

The chain links TRBV6-1 to TRBJ1-1; possible D gene TRBD1, 5 bases. From germline, CDR1 is MNHNS and CDR2 SASEGT. Trimming stripped 2 bases from V and 5 bases from J, with 9 bases between. CDR3 size: 13 residues. The CDR3 nucleotides read TGTGCCAGCAGTGAATCCGGGGGAACTGAAGCTTTCTTT. Translating it yields CASSESGGTEAFF.

This clone appeared a few times. The rearrangement links TRBV2 to TRBJ2-7; tentative D call: TRBD1 (6 bases). This CDR3 comprises 15 residues. Germline V CDR1 and CDR2: SNHLY, FYNNEI. Trimming took 6 bases from V and 3 from J, leaving 18 bases between them. In nucleotides, the CDR3 is TGTGCCAGCAGACTAAACAGGGAAGGGGTCTACGAGCAGTACTTC. It specifies CASRLNREGVYEQYF.

V gene TRBV7-4 combines with J gene TRBJ1-6, with 8 bases that match TRBD1. The germline V gene encodes CDR1 SGHVT and CDR2 SQSDAQ. Unmatched junction bases numbered 15, after V lost 1 base and J lost 7 bases. The CDR3 contains 19 residues. CDR3 protein: CASSLGGDRISLLNSPLHF. Here the CDR3 DNA reads TGTGCCAGCAGCTTAGGTGGGGACAGGATTTCCCTTCTCAATTCACCCCTCCACTTT. The entire variable domain, with the rest obtained from reference TRBV7-4 and TRBJ1-6, is as follows: GAGVSQSPRYKVAKRGRDVALRCDSISGHVTLYWYRQTLGQGSEVLTYSQSDAQRDKSGRPSGRFSAERPERSVSTLKIQRTEQGDSAVYLCASSLGGDRISLLNSPLHFGNGTRLTVT.

The gene calls are TRBV19 and TRBJ1-4; maybe TRBD1 (5 bases). The germline V and J ends were trimmed by 3 bases and 0 bases, with 8 bases remaining between them. CDR3 length: 15 amino acids. The germline CDR1 and CDR2 sequences are LNHDA and SQIVND (reference sequence). The CDR3 loop is CASSIGGSTNEKLFF. CDR3 coding DNA: TGTGCCAGTAGTATCGGGGGGTCAACTAATGAAAAACTGTTTTTT.

The V and J genes are TRBV28 and TRBJ1-5, with 7 nucleotides matching TRBD1. Germline V gene lookup returns CDR1 MDHEN and CDR2 SYDVKM. This CDR3 region has 13 residues. J was trimmed by 3 bases and V by 7 bases; bases with no gene match: 3. CDR3 residues: CASTQGFNQPQHF. CDR3 bases: TGTGCCAGCACACAGGGGTTCAATCAGCCCCAGCATTTT.

J is TRBJ1-5 and V is TRBV21-1. TRBV21-1 is a documented pseudogene. This CDR3 has 18 amino acids. CDR3 nucleotides: TGTGCCAGCGAACTCCGTGGGGGGGATTCTAATAGCAATCAGCCCCAGCATTTT. Translating it yields CASELRGGDSNSNQPQHF.

This chain links TRBV4-3 with TRBJ2-3, with TRBD2 identical over 7 bases. CDR3 size: 17 residues. Germline CDR1 LGHNA, CDR2 YSLEER. Trimming cost V 3 bases and J 2 bases; bases outside gene matches: 11. This CDR3 reads CASSQGLSAPLTDTQYF. CDR3 nucleotide sequence: TGCGCCAGCAGCCAGGGACTATCTGCCCCCCTCACAGATACGCAGTATTTT.

The chain employs TRBV27 and TRBJ2-6; D is possibly TRBD2 (6 bases). Germline V gene lookup returns CDR1 MNHEY and CDR2 SMNVEV (reference sequence). The ends were cut back, 8 bases at V and 0 bases at J, with 8 bases in the middle. The CDR3 contains 14 residues. CDR3 residues: CASGRGSGANVLTF. The CDR3 nucleotides are TGTGCCAGCGGGCGGGGCTCTGGGGCCAACGTCCTGACTTTC.

The chain recombines TRBV12-5 with TRBJ2-1; possibly TRBD1 for D (6 bases). The germline gives CDR1 LGHNT, CDR2 FRNRAP. V was clipped by 3 bases and J by 1 base, with 7 bases between them. CDR3 size: 14 residues. The DNA for the CDR3 is TGTGCTAGTGGTTTAGGGGGATCCTACAATGAGCAGTTCTTC. Protein sequence: CASGLGGSYNEQFF. Based on the CDR3 plus reference TRBV12-5 and TRBJ2-1, the full variable domain is DARVTQTPRHKVTEMGQEVTMRCQPILGHNTVFWYRQTMMQGLELLAYFRNRAPLDDSGMPKDRFSAEMPDATLATLKIQPSEPRDSAVYFCASGLGGSYNEQFFGPGTRLTVL.

The J gene is TRBJ2-1, the V gene TRBV6-6; TRBD2 agrees at 13 bases. With V trimmed by 7 bases and J by 6 bases, 6 bases remained unmatched. This CDR3 contains 15 residues. Germline V gene lookup returns CDR1 MNHNY and CDR2 SVGAGI (reference sequence). Here the CDR3 reads CASTPRTSGSNEQFF. The CDR3 DNA follows: TGTGCCAGCACCCCACGGACTAGCGGGAGCAATGAGCAGTTCTTC.

Here the CDR3 reads CASSQTSQGNEQFF. The CDR3 DNA follows: TGTGCCAGCAGCCAAACCTCCCAGGGTAATGAGCAGTTCTTC. The chain has TRBV3-1 (or the pseudogene TRBV3-2) and TRBJ2-1; D is possibly TRBD1 (5 bases). Trimming took 2 bases from V and 7 from J, leaving 12 bases between them. Germline V CDR1 and CDR2: LGHDT, YNNKEL (reference sequence). There are 14 residues in the CDR3.

V and J are TRBV27 and TRBJ2-1; TRBD1 agrees at 10 bases. Germline CDR1 is MNHEY and CDR2 is SMNVEV (reference sequence). V trimming: 6 bases; J trimming: 8 bases; junction bases outside the gene matches: 4. The CDR3 consists of 13 residues. CDR3 bases: TGTGCCAGCAGGGGACAGGGGATGGATGAGCAGTTCTTC. Its translation: CASRGQGMDEQFF.

The genes are TRBV6-2 or TRBV6-3 and TRBJ1-6, with TRBD1 matching 9 bases. Germline assignment: CDR1 MNHEY and CDR2 SVGEGT. Losses at the gene ends were 4 bases for V and 10 bases for J; bases not matched to a gene: 11. The CDR3 runs to 16 residues. CDR3 nucleotide sequence: TGTGCCAGCAGTTCTACTTCCGGGACAGGGTGGTCACCCCTCCACTTT. It is translated as CASSSTSGTGWSPLHF.

This chain connects TRBV7-3 to TRBJ2-2, with 14 nucleotides matching TRBD2. The CDR3 extends over 17 amino acids. V lost 5 bases and J lost 7; bases outside the gene matches: 9. CDR1 and CDR2 (germline): SGHTA, FQGTGA. The CDR3 DNA reads TGTGCCAGCAGCATCGGACTAGCGGGAGGCGTAGACGGGGAGCTGTTTTTT. Amino acids: CASSIGLAGGVDGELFF.

The table lists this clone with a count of one. The V call is TRBV5-4, the J call TRBJ2-7; the match to TRBD2 covers 7 bases. Germline V CDR1 and CDR2: SGHNT, YYREEE (reference sequence). V lost 0 bases to trimming and J lost 7 bases; unmatched junction nucleotides: 10. The CDR3 loop spans 15 amino acids. The CDR3 spells CASSLEAGLSGEQYF. CDR3 nucleotides: TGTGCCAGCAGCTTGGAAGCGGGACTATCCGGTGAGCAGTACTTC.

The V call is TRBV7-2, the J call TRBJ1-4, with D perhaps matching TRBD1 (6 bases). This CDR3 contains 14 residues. V was pared by 2 bases and J by 5 bases, with 9 bases between. The germline CDR1 and CDR2 sequences are SGHTA and FQGNSA. The CDR3 DNA reads as TGTGCCAGCAGCTTACAGGGGCTAAATGAAAAACTGTTTTTT. It translates to CASSLQGLNEKLFF.

The chain recombines TRBV11-3 with TRBJ2-2, with 10 bases that match TRBD1. This CDR3 has 15 amino acids. Germline V CDR1 and CDR2: SGHNT, YENEEA. The V gene end was trimmed by 5 bases and the J gene end by 6 bases; junction bases not matched to a gene: 6. CDR3 region: CASSPQTGGSGELFF. As DNA, the CDR3 is TGTGCCAGCAGCCCTCAGACAGGGGGCTCCGGGGAGCTGTTTTTT.

J is TRBJ1-6 and V is TRBV5-4; 8 bases are a match to TRBD1. Germline V CDR1 and CDR2: SGHNT, YYREEE (reference sequence). The V gene end was trimmed by 4 bases and the J gene end by 10 bases; junction bases not matched to a gene: 10. CDR3 size: 15 residues. The CDR3 is CASSAGQGRGSPLHF. CDR3 bases: TGTGCCAGCAGCGCAGGACAGGGTAGAGGATCACCCCTCCACTTT. Full variable domain (outside the CDR3, taken from reference TRBV5-4 and TRBJ1-6): ETGVTQSPTHLIKTRGQQVTLRCSSQSGHNTVSWYQQALGQGPQFIFQYYREEENGRGNFPPRFSGLQFPNYSSELNVNALELDDSALYLCASSAGQGRGSPLHFGNGTRLTVT.

This chain connects TRBV18 to TRBJ1-4; D may be TRBD1 (6 bases). This CDR3 spans 17 amino acids. V gave up 3 bases and J gave up 0 bases, with 14 bases separating them. CDR1 KGHSH and CDR2 LQKENI come from the germline V gene. CDR3: CASSPNDRSATNEKLFF. The CDR3 DNA reads as TGTGCCAGCTCACCTAACGACAGGTCGGCAACTAATGAAAAACTGTTTTTT.

The chain carries TRBV2 and TRBJ1-5; D might be TRBD1 (6 bases). This CDR3 region has 14 residues. Deletions cut 4 bases from V and 2 bases from J, with 9 bases between. Germline CDR1 and CDR2: SNHLY and FYNNEI. CDR3: CASSARTGNQPQHF. The DNA for the CDR3 is TGTGCCAGCAGTGCCCGGACAGGCAATCAGCCCCAGCATTTT.

This chain connects TRBV28 to TRBJ2-5; 11 bases agree with TRBD2. The CDR3 extends over 15 amino acids. Germline V gene sequence: CDR1 MDHEN, CDR2 SYDVKM. After removal of 3 bases from V and 4 bases from J, the junction contained 4 bases not matched to a gene. The CDR3 DNA reads as TGTGCCAGCAGTTTGATAGCGGGGGGGGGAGAGACCCAGTACTTC. Protein: CASSLIAGGGETQYF.